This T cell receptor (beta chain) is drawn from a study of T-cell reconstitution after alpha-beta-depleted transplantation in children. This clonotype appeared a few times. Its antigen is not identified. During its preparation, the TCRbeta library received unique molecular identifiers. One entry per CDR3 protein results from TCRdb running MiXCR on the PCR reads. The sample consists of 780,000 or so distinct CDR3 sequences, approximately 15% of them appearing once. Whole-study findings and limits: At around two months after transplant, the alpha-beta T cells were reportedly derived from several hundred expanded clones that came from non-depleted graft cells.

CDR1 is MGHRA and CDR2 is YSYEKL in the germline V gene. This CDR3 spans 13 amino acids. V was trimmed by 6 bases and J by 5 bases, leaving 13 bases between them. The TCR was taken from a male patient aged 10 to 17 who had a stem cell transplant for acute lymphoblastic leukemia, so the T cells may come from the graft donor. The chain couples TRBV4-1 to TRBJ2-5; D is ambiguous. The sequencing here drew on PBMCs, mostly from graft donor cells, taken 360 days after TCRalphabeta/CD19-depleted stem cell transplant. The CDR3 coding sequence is TGCGCCAGCAGTCGGATGGGCCGGGAGACCCAGTACTTC. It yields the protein CASSRMGRETQYF.